The subject of this entry is one TCR beta chain. The antigen remains undetermined. The treatment was: approximately 9-day PBMC culture with coronavirus spike peptide pools or control peptides (ViraFEST assay). Via ViraFEST, peptide pools expanded antigen-specific T cells before TCR sequencing. This entry comes from a study of vaccination and CD4 T cells after COVID-19. About the study: For post-vaccine samples, collection took place a median roughly 72 days after dose two, ranging from 14 to 241. Overlapping spike pools from SARS-CoV-2 and HCoV-NL63, HCoV-OC43 and HCoV-229E served as culture stimuli.

Sequenced with the Oncomine TCR Beta short-read assay was DNA taken from cultured CD4+ T cells. TCRdb reprocessed the PCR reads with MiXCR, giving one entry per CDR3 protein. The repertoire holds 15,000 to 20,000 distinct CDR3 sequences, more than 55% seen once, with 7.5% to 10% in the top ten. Whole-study findings and limits: Convalescent patients' vaccine-specific clones were spike mono-reactive in 304 of 307 cases.

Germline-derived CDR1 and CDR2 are MGHDK and SYGVNS. The CDR3 is 18 amino acids. The V segment lost 1 base and the J segment 3 bases; nucleotides outside the gene matches: 14. The source is a human donor who had recovered from COVID-19. Sample: CD4+ T cells from blood, cultured in vitro. This chain links TRBV25-1 with TRBJ1-1; 7 positions agree with TRBD1. CDR3 nucleotide sequence: TGTGCCAGCAGTGAATCCCCCCACAAGACAGGGAGGTACACTGAAGCTTTCTTT. It specifies CASSESPHKTGRYTEAFF. Filled out from reference TRBV25-1 and TRBJ1-1, the complete variable domain reads EADIYQTPRYLVIGTGKKITLECSQTMGHDKMYWYQQDPGMELHLIHYSYGVNSTEKGDLSSESTVSRIRTEHFPLTLESARPSHTSQYLCASSESPHKTGRYTEAFFGQGTRLTVV.